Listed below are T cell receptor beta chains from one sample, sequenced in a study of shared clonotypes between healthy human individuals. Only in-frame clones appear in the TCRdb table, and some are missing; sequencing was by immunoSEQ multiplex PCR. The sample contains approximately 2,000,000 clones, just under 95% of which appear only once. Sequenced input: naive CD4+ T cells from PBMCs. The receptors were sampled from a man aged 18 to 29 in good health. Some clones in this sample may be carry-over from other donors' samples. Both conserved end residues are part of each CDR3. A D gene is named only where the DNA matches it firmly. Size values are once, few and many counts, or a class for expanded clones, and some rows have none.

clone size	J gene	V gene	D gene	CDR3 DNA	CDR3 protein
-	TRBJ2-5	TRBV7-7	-	TGTGCCAGCAGCTTAGTCCACAGGGAGACCCAGTACTTC	CASSLVHRETQYF
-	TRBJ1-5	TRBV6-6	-	TGTGCCAGCAGTTATGGACGGATAAATCAGCCCCAGCATTTT	CASSYGRINQPQHF
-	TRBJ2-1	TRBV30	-	TGTGCCTGGAGGGACCCCCGCCGTTTCTCCTACAATGAGCAGTTCTTC	CAWRDPRRFSYNEQFF
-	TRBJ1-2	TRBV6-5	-	TGTGCCAGCAGTTACGCCAGATCGGGCTATGGCTACACCTTC	CASSYARSGYGYTF
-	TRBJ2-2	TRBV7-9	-	TGTGCCAGCAGCCAAAGGAGGGGACATTCGGGGAAGCTGTTTTTT	CASSQRRGHSGKLFF
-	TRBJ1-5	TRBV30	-	TGTGCCTGGAGTGCCGCCAGGGTCAATCAGCCCCAGCATTTT	CAWSAARVNQPQHF
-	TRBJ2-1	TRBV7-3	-	TGTGCCAGCAGCTTAACGACCCAGACTGAGCAGTTCTTC	CASSLTTQTEQFF
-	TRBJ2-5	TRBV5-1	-	TGCGCCAGCAGCTTGGGCCTAATGACCAGGGTACAAGAGACCCAGTACTTC	CASSLGLMTRVQETQYF
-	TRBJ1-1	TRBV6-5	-	TGTGCCAGCAGTTACAATAAGGGACTGTTCAACACTGAAGCTTTCTTT	CASSYNKGLFNTEAFF
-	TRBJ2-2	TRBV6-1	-	TGTGCCAGCAGTGAATTTAACTACGCGAACACCGGGGAGCTGTTTTTT	CASSEFNYANTGELFF
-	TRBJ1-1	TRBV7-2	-	TGTGCCAGCAGCTCTCAGGTTGGCACTGAAGCTTTCTTT	CASSSQVGTEAFF
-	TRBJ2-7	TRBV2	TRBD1	TGTGCCAGCAGCGAGGACAGGGAGGTCTACGAGCAGTACTTC	CASSEDREVYEQYF
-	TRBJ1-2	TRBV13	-	TGTGCCAGCAGCCCGCGAGGGTGGGGCGGAGGAGGGCCTAACTATGGCTACACCTTC	CASSPRGWGGGGPNYGYTF
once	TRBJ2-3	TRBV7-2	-	TGTGCCAGCAGCTTAAGTCCGGGACGCACAGATACGCAGTATTTT	CASSLSPGRTDTQYF
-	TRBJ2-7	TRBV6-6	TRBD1	TGTGCCAGCAGTTTTTTACCGGGACAGCGTCTCTACGAGCAGTACTTC	CASSFLPGQRLYEQYF
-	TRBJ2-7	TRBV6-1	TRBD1	TGTGCCAGCAGTTCCACCGGGACAGGGGGCTACGAGCAGTACTTC	CASSSTGTGGYEQYF
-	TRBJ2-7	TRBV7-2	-	TGTGCCAGCAGCTCTACCTACGAGCAGTACTTC	CASSSTYEQYF